Included here is one T cell receptor beta chain sequence, with context. Its specific antigen is unknown. Base qualities are not recorded, but no much larger clone differs from it by a single base. The germline V gene (reference sequence) provides CDR1 SGHNT and CDR2 YYREEE. A distance of 9 bases separates the germline ends of V and J, which lose 1 base and 4 bases respectively. Inclusive of the bounding cysteine and phenylalanine, the CDR3 is 14 residues long. The CDR3 DNA has 42 bases and is translated from base 1. The data stem from a study of shared clonotypes between healthy human individuals (dated by TCRdb to the early 2020s). Looking at the study overall: The cohort included three men and two women between 18 and 49 years of age. Different laboratories and diverse techniques were used to prepare libraries and sequence TCR repertoires, to increase sequencing depth and limit assay-specific biases. Per donor, leukapheresis produced somewhere between about 0.9 and 9.5 billion PBMCs. Per donor, three plates each were used for CD4 naive and CD4 memory, two for CD8 naive, and one for CD8 memory. The study deeply sequenced blood TCR repertoires of several healthy adults to estimate repertoire size and the extent of clonotype sharing between individuals. Overall study outcomes, separate from this receptor: Even with the large sequencing depth, rarefaction of the sorted-subset datasets indicated that sequencing was incomplete. Sharing across a handful of donors was observed for around 4.8% of naive CD4, over 3% of naive CD8, 2.3% of memory CD4, and about 0.4% of memory CD8 clonotypes. Sampling was limited to blood, and TCR repertoires in tissue likely differ from TCR repertoires in blood. Because the study included only a small number of donors, the genetic and exposure-history diversity represented was limited. Based on pairwise subsampling, the degree of clonotype sharing among donors was expected to be affected by sequencing depth. Naive subsets generally had larger estimated clonotype richness than memory subsets. Compared with non-shared clonotypes, clonotypes shared by all four sorted-subset donors had higher generation probabilities.

Using the deep immunoSEQ assay, TCR CDR3 regions were amplified from genomic DNA by multiplex PCR. For each cell subset, the extracted genomic DNA was distributed evenly across all wells of several immunoSEQ 96-well plates, and each plate served as one replicate. For sorted subsets, roughly 0.2 ug genomic DNA, equal to approximately 30,000 T cell genomes, was loaded into each replicate PCR. Purified libraries were quantified with a Qubit 3.0 fluorometer, sized on a Bioanalyzer 2100, and re-quantified with the KAPA Library Quantification kit. Every immunoSEQ 96-well plate was sequenced on a separate single-read 150-cycle Illumina NextSeq 550 flow cell. On the authors' methods: Because only junctional sequences without quality scores were contained in the immunoSEQ output, filtering matching that applied to full-length reads could not be performed. Sequences were annotated with PyIR, a Python wrapper for IgBLAST v1.9, and V/J genes and CDR3 were assigned using IMGT germline references. Reads were filtered out if the reads had weak V/J assignments (E-value above 1e-6), no CDR3, stop codons, out-of-frame junctions, or ambiguous translated residues. V3J clonotypes were defined as sequences sharing the same inferred V gene, J gene, and CDR3 amino acid sequence. Percentage overlap between repertoires was computed as shared unique clonotypes divided by the size of the smaller repertoire. RTK rarefaction, the Chao1 estimator, and Recon v2.1 estimates of unobserved clonotypes were used to assess repertoire richness. OLGA was used to compute generation probabilities for all TCRbeta clonotypes that the gDNA method yielded from a handful of donors. The source is immuneACCESS, and TCRdb retained only in-frame sequences with V and J called. Part of the clones is not carried over; for the studies checked, unresolved V genes explain less than half of this, and the remainder is unexplained. Clone size and the V and J calls come from that table; the DNA yielded D and trimming. The sample yields 950,000 to 1,100,000 clones; 60% to 80% were counted once. The ten largest account for about 1.5% of the sample.

The donors were healthy, HIV-negative adults who had no recently reported acute infections or vaccinations. Every donor was a Caucasian adult living in Nashville, Tennessee, USA. CD4+ T cells were enriched by magnetic negative selection, after which naive cells were positively selected on CD45RA and the negative fraction was taken as the memory subset. After blood collection by leukapheresis, PBMCs were isolated using Ficoll-Histopaque density gradient centrifugation and then cryopreserved in the vapor phase of liquid nitrogen. Purity and quantity of every magnetically sorted T cell population were checked by analytical flow cytometry. Each sorted fraction had its genomic DNA isolated and then quantified by UV absorbance on a Nanodrop 2000c.

The V gene is TRBV5-4 and the J gene is TRBJ2-1; TRBD2 is possibly the D segment (5 matching bases). The TCR sequence derives from a man aged 18 to 30 in good health. Sequencing input: memory CD4+ T cells sorted from blood. The cell subset or site label for this specimen denotes: CD45RA-negative fraction. CDR3 protein: CASSLYGKYNEQFF. The nucleotide sequence reads TGTGCCAGCAGCTTGTACGGGAAATACAATGAGCAGTTCTTC.